This T cell receptor beta chain was obtained from a study of identifying expanded T cells in peripheral blood. Study-wide results and caveats: Clone count variance between approximately two-week samples rose with total template count.

This clone has just one count. Antigen specificity is unknown. The CDR3 has 15 amino acids. CDR1 and CDR2 from the germline V gene are SGHNT and YENEEA. V shed 5 bases and J shed 2 bases, with 12 bases lying between them. Libraries were prepared by immunoSEQ multiplex PCR; TCRdb keeps only in-frame clonotypes and omits some of them. The data hold approximately 90,000 clones, with more than 70% observed a single time. The source of this sequence is a person aged 18-70 years in good health. The J gene is TRBJ2-2, the V gene TRBV11-3; maybe TRBD1 (7 bases). Material for sequencing was blood. The CDR3 nucleotides are TGTGCCAGCAGCCAGACAGGGACTAACACCGGGGAGCTGTTTTTT. It codes for CASSQTGTNTGELFF.